This TCR beta chain was sequenced in a study of beta chain features in type 1 diabetes. Of the isolated RNA, all was reverse transcribed, and so the sequenced material was expressed TCRB transcripts. Using immunoSEQ multiplex PCR, the repertoire was profiled, and TCRdb retains in-frame clones only, with some absent. The sample has approximately 170,000 clones; about 63% are singletons. As to this clone: Antigen specificity is unknown.

CDR3 length: 14 residues. V lost 0 bases and J lost 2, with 9 bases in between. The germline gives CDR1 SGHNT, CDR2 YYREEE (reference sequence). Study conclusions and caveats: Shorter TCRB CDR3s, moderately but significantly so, were found in Type 1 diabetes patients in all four CD4+ subsets.

The sequence derives from a man aged 25 to 40 with type 1 diabetes. Sequencing was done on a sample of naive CD4+ T cells from blood. V usage is TRBV5-4 and J usage is TRBJ2-7; possibly TRBD1 for D (5 bases). CDR3 sequence: CASSLGGLPYEQYF. The DNA of the CDR3 is TGTGCCAGCAGCTTGGGGGGCTTACCCTACGAGCAGTACTTC.